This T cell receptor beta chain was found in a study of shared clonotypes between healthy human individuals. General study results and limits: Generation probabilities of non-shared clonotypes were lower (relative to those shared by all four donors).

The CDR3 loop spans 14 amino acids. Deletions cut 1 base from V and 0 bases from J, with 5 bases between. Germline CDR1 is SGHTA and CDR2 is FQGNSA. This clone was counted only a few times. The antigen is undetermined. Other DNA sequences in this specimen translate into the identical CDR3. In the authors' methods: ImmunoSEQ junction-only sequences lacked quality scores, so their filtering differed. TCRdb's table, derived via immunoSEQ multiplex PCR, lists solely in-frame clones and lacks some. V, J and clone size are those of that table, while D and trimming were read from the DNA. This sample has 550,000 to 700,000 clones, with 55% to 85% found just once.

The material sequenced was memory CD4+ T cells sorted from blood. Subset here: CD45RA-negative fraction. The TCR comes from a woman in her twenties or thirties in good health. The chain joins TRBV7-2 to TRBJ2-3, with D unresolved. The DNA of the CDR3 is TGTGCCAGCAGCTTAGTCGGAAGCACAGATACGCAGTATTTT. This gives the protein CASSLVGSTDTQYF.